Listed below are T cell receptor beta chains from one sample, sequenced in a study of OX40 agonist ivuxolimab in advanced cancers. Repertoires were generated with immunoSEQ multiplex PCR, while TCRdb's copy carries only in-frame clones and drops some. This sample has about 150,000 clones, with 90% found just once. The source material was CD4+ or CD8+ T cells sorted from blood, sampled in a trial of the OX40 agonist ivuxolimab. These receptor sequences come from an adult with an advanced solid tumor such as melanoma, head and neck, liver or kidney cancer. CDR3s include the opening cysteine and the closing phenylalanine or tryptophan. Each record gives: CDR3 protein, CDR3 DNA, V gene, clone size, D gene, J gene. The D gene is left open where the match is weak. Rows may omit the clone size; those that give it use once, few, many or a size class.

CASSSFQGGQPQHF,TGTGCCAGCAGCTCCTTCCAGGGGGGTCAGCCCCAGCATTTT,TRBV7-8,.,TRBD1,TRBJ1-5
CAAVNQAGVQETQYF,TGCGCAGCAGTCAATCAGGCGGGGGTGCAAGAGACCCAGTACTTC,TRBV23-1,.,TRBD2,TRBJ2-5
CASSEGWEQYF,TGTGCCAGCAGTGAAGGGTGGGAGCAGTACTTC,TRBV6-1,.,.,TRBJ2-7
CASLSPGSGRSDEQFF,TGTGCCAGCCTCTCCCCGGGCAGCGGGAGGTCGGATGAGCAGTTCTTC,TRBV28,.,TRBD2,TRBJ2-1
CASSLREKLFF,TGTGCCAGCAGCTTACGTGAAAAACTGTTTTTT,TRBV5-6,.,.,TRBJ1-4
CASRTGTSGGGSYNEQFF,TGCGCCAGCAGAACTGGGACTAGCGGGGGGGGCTCCTACAATGAGCAGTTCTTC,TRBV10-2,few,TRBD2,TRBJ2-1
CASRSQLAAYEQYF,TGTGCCAGCAGGAGCCAACTAGCAGCCTACGAGCAGTACTTC,TRBV2,.,.,TRBJ2-7
CASSLYTGQGGFYEQYF,TGTGCCAGCAGTTTATACACCGGCCAGGGGGGATTCTACGAGCAGTACTTC,TRBV28,once,.,TRBJ2-7
CASKQLGLGVQPQHF,TGTGCCAGCAAGCAATTAGGGTTGGGAGTTCAGCCCCAGCATTTT,TRBV6-5,.,.,TRBJ1-5
CASSLVSRGVAEAFF,TGTGCCAGCAGCTTAGTCAGCAGGGGGGTTGCTGAAGCTTTCTTT,TRBV7-6,few,TRBD1,TRBJ1-1
CASSHNRGTYNEQFF,TGTGCCAGCAGCCACAACAGGGGGACCTACAATGAGCAGTTCTTC,TRBV28,.,TRBD1,TRBJ2-1
CASSLARGRRETQYF,TGTGCCAGCAGTCTCGCCCGTGGACGGAGGGAGACCCAGTACTTC,TRBV28,.,.,TRBJ2-5
CASSRGQSSGANVLTF,TGTGCCAGCAGCCGGGGACAGTCCTCTGGGGCCAACGTCCTGACTTTC,TRBV27,.,TRBD1,TRBJ2-6